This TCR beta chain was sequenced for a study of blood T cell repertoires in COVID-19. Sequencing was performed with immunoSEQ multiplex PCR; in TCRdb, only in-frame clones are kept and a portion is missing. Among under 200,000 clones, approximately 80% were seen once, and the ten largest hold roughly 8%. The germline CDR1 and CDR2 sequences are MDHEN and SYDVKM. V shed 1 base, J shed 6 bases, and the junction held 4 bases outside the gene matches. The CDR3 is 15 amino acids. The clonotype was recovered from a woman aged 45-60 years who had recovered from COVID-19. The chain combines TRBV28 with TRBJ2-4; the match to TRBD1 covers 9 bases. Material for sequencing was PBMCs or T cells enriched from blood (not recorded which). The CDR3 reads CASSLFGQGTNIQYF. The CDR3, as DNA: TGTGCCAGCAGTTTATTCGGACAGGGGACAAACATTCAGTACTTC.